This TCR beta chain was documented in a study of beta chain features in type 1 diabetes. This CDR3 spans 13 amino acids. CDR1 is LNHDA and CDR2 is SQIVND in the germline V gene (reference sequence). Between the trimmed V and J ends, which lost 7 bases and 8 bases, there was a span of 17 bases. All of the isolated RNA was reverse transcribed, so expressed TCRB transcripts were sequenced. TCRdb's copy holds only in-frame clones and misses some; the assay was immunoSEQ multiplex PCR. The data show 330,000 or so clones, approximately 14% seen once. Notes on this clone: Its antigen is as yet unknown.

Findings and limits, study-wide: Moderate yet significant TCRB CDR3 shortening was seen in Type 1 diabetes patients in all four CD4+ subsets. Cells with high TCR expression could be over-represented when cDNA is sequenced. Diminished insertions and augmented deletions at VDJ junctions characterized type 1 diabetes patients. A PCR bias possibly favoring shorter templates would apply equally to patients and controls.

Sequencing used central memory CD4+ T cells from blood. This rearrangement joins TRBV19 to TRBJ1-2, with D perhaps TRBD1 (5 bases). The sequence was collected from a man aged 30 to 45 in good health. The CDR3 loop reads CASMRDPTGGYTF. The CDR3 nucleotides read TGTGCCAGTATGAGGGACCCTACCGGCGGCTACACCTTC.